This T cell receptor beta chain was sequenced during a study of blood T cell repertoires in COVID-19. Across the study: COVID-19 samples, acute and convalescent, were from the United States, Italy and Spain.

Original handling: Reference gene primer amplification gave nucleated cell count estimates. Data came from immunoSEQ multiplex PCR; TCRdb stores just in-frame clones and leaves some out. That table furnishes V, J and clone size, whereas the DNA furnished D and trimming. The sample comprises 200,000 to 250,000 clones, around 89% of which are singletons, and less than 3.5% rests with the top ten. V was shortened by 4 bases and J by 4 bases, with 23 bases between the two germline ends. Per germline, CDR1 SGHRS and CDR2 YFSETQ. The CDR3 runs to 17 residues. Sequenced sample: peripheral blood. This TCR was recovered from a man aged 25 to 40 with COVID-19, enrolled during active disease. The J gene is TRBJ1-2, the V gene TRBV5-1; D perhaps matches TRBD1 (6 bases). CDR3 coding DNA: TGCGCCAGCAGCCTTACCTCAATGACAGGCGCCTCCTATGGCTACACCTTC. Its protein is CASSLTSMTGASYGYTF. Using reference TRBV5-1 and TRBJ1-2 for the parts outside the CDR3, the full variable domain is KAGVTQTPRYLIKTRGQQVTLSCSPISGHRSVSWYQQTPGQGLQFLFEYFSETQRNKGNFPGRFSGRQFSNSRSEMNVSTLELGDSALYLCASSLTSMTGASYGYTFGSGTRLTVV.